This TCR beta chain derives from a study of T cells in Graves' hyperthyroidism and ophthalmopathy. Study-level findings and limits: Patients with ophthalmopathy were separated from those with stable hyperthyroidism by a 13 V-J model.

CDR3 length equals 17 residues. CDR1 is SGHRS, CDR2 YFSETQ, per germline. Graves' hyperthyroidism without ophthalmopathy progression within 18 months was termed stable. In regard to this clonotype: As yet, its antigen is unknown. Relative to the germline gene, one junction end is altered; a read error may explain this.

Template material for amplifying TCR beta CDR3 regions consisted of RNA transcripts. The HTBI primer set served for first-round RT-PCR of the TCR CDR3. TCRdb re-derived calls from the multiplex PCR reads in MiXCR, one entry per CDR3 protein. Among around 580,000 distinct CDR3 sequences listed, roughly a sixth were seen once. This sequence originates from a woman aged 18-35 years with Graves' hyperthyroidism. Specimen: blood. The V and J genes are TRBV5-1 and TRBJ2-4, with D hard to call. CDR3 amino acids: CASSLASGQLAKNIHYF. The CDR3 DNA reads as TGCGCCAGCAGCTTAGCTTCCGGGCAGTTAGCCAAAAACATTCACTACTTC.